The 20 T cell receptor beta chains given below trace back to one sample, sequenced in a study of T cells after yellow fever vaccination. MiXCR was run by TCRdb on the 5' RACE reads, yielding one entry per CDR3 protein. The repertoire includes around 65,000 distinct CDR3 sequences, approximately 6.2% of them detected once, and roughly 2.2% sits in the top ten. This specimen consisted of CD4+ T cells sorted from PBMCs, obtained roughly 15 days after the first yellow fever vaccination. The receptors derive from a young man who received the YFV17D yellow fever vaccine.

The chain has TRBV5-1 and TRBJ1-2, with 7 bases identical to TRBD1. This CDR3 contains 15 residues. J was trimmed by 4 bases and V by 2 bases; bases with no gene match: 8. Germline V CDR1 and CDR2: SGHRS, YFSETQ. As DNA, the CDR3 is TGCGCCAGCAGCTTATTGACAGGGTCTGTCTATGGCTACACCTTC. Protein product: CASSLLTGSVYGYTF. Using reference TRBV5-1 and TRBJ1-2 for the parts outside the CDR3, the full variable domain is KAGVTQTPRYLIKTRGQQVTLSCSPISGHRSVSWYQQTPGQGLQFLFEYFSETQRNKGNFPGRFSGRQFSNSRSEMNVSTLELGDSALYLCASSLLTGSVYGYTFGSGTRLTVV.

This clonotype was seen ten or more times. The chain carries TRBV5-4 and TRBJ2-1; D unresolved. V lost 4 bases and J 5 bases, leaving 10 bases between the germline ends. The CDR3 consists of 13 residues. The V gene's germline CDR1 is SGHNT and CDR2 YYREEE (reference sequence). CDR3 sequence reads: CASSTTKDNEQFF. CDR3 nucleotide sequence: TGTGCCAGCAGCACCACGAAGGACAATGAGCAGTTCTTC.

This clonotype was detected many times. Here the CDR3 reads CASSGGDRGDTQYF. The DNA for the CDR3 is TGCGCCAGCAGCGGGGGGGACCGGGGCGATACGCAGTATTTT. This sequence joins TRBV5-1 and TRBJ2-3, with 7 bases fitting TRBD2. Looked up from germline, CDR1 is SGHRS and CDR2 is YFSETQ. Trimming took 4 bases from V and 6 from J; bases not matched to a gene: 8. The CDR3 consists of 14 residues.

This clonotype has at least ten counts. The V call is TRBV20-1, the J call TRBJ2-5, with 8 bases identical to TRBD2. J lost 3 bases, V lost 5 bases, and 5 bases had no gene match. The CDR3 extends over 13 amino acids. Germline V CDR1 and CDR2: DFQATT, SNEGSKA (reference sequence). This CDR3 reads CSAPRGAEETQYF. For the CDR3, the DNA is TGCAGTGCTCCGCGGGGGGCTGAAGAGACCCAGTACTTC.

This clonotype was seen a few times. The J gene is TRBJ2-1, the V gene TRBV5-4; 9 bases map to TRBD2. V lost 0 bases, J lost 2 bases, and 3 bases stayed unmatched. Germline V CDR1 and CDR2: SGHNT, YYREEE (reference sequence). This CDR3 contains 16 residues. The CDR3 coding sequence is TGTGCCAGCAGCTTGGATGGCGGGGGGGCCTACAATGAGCAGTTCTTC. Residues: CASSLDGGGAYNEQFF.

This clonotype was counted at least ten times. The rearrangement uses TRBV18 and TRBJ2-3, with D unclear. CDR1 and CDR2 (germline): KGHSH, LQKENI. V was trimmed by 7 bases and J by 4 bases, leaving 12 bases between them. The CDR3 has 13 residues. CDR3 DNA: TGTGCCAGCTGGACGGTAAAAGCAGATACGCAGTATTTT. Translating gives CASWTVKADTQYF.

This clonotype was seen a single time. A much larger clone lies one base from this, so it may be a read error. The rearrangement links TRBV5-4 to TRBJ2-1, with a weak D call TRBD2 (6 bases). Trimming removed 4 bases at V and 9 bases at J, with 14 bases between. Germline assignment: CDR1 SGHNT and CDR2 YYREEE (reference sequence). CDR3 length equals 13 residues. The chain's CDR3 is CASSAPLASEQFF. The CDR3 DNA is TGTGCCAGCAGCGCCCCACTAGCCAGTGAGCAGTTCTTC. Based on the CDR3 plus reference TRBV5-4 and TRBJ2-1, the full variable domain is ETGVTQSPTHLIKTRGQQVTLRCSSQSGHNTVSWYQQALGQGPQFIFQYYREEENGRGNFPPRFSGLQFPNYSSELNVNALELDDSALYLCASSAPLASEQFFGPGTRLTVL.

This clonotype was picked up many times. The chain combines TRBV4-3 with TRBJ1-3; no reliable D call. Looked up from germline, CDR1 is LGHNA and CDR2 is YSLEER. CDR3 length: 16 residues. Between the trimmed V and J ends, which lost 0 bases and 0 bases, there was a span of 9 bases. This CDR3 is CASSQDRAASGNTIYF. The CDR3 region has the DNA TGCGCCAGCAGCCAAGATCGGGCAGCCTCTGGAAACACCATATATTTT.

At least ten counts were recorded for this clonotype. V usage is TRBV29-1 and J usage is TRBJ2-1; 11 bases are shared with TRBD2. This CDR3 is built from 14 residues. Germline CDR1 SQVTM, CDR2 ANQGSEA. V shed 4 bases and J 7 bases; nucleotides not matched to a gene: 6. The CDR3 nucleotides read TGCAGCGTTGTTCGACTAGCGGGGAAGAATGAGCAGTTCTTC. It translates to CSVVRLAGKNEQFF.

This clonotype has a count of ten or more. The chain joins TRBV5-1 to TRBJ1-1, with 7 positions matching TRBD1. Trimming took 4 bases from V and 4 from J; bases not matched to a gene: 7. The CDR3 covers 14 residues. CDR1 and CDR2 (germline): SGHRS, YFSETQ. CDR3: CASSLDRVTTEAFF. The CDR3 nucleotides are TGCGCCAGCAGCCTCGACAGGGTGACCACTGAAGCTTTCTTT.

The chain joins TRBV6-1 to TRBJ2-6; D perhaps matches TRBD2 (7 bases). V lost 10 bases and J lost 2, with 18 bases in between. The CDR3 length is 16 residues. Germline lookup yields CDR1 MNHNS and CDR2 SASEGT. CDR3: CATKRRGLAGANVLTF. In DNA, the CDR3 is TGTGCCACCAAGCGGCGGGGGCTAGCTGGGGCCAACGTCCTGACTTTC.

This clonotype was counted ten times or more. The chain combines TRBV20-1 with TRBJ2-5; TRBD2 might be the D (6 bases). CDR1 and CDR2 from the germline V gene are DFQATT and SNEGSKA (reference sequence). There are 11 residues in the CDR3. The CDR3 bases are TGCTCGGGACTCGAGCAAGAGACCCAGTACTTC. Its protein is CSGLEQETQYF.

Comment on this clonotype: A much larger clone is a single base away; this may be a read error. V usage is TRBV5-1 and J usage is TRBJ2-5, with TRBD1 identical over 9 bases. The junction had 9 bases not matched to a gene; V was cut back by 5 bases and J by 7 bases. The CDR3 has 14 amino acids. Germline loops: CDR1 SGHRS, CDR2 YFSETQ. The CDR3 coding sequence is TGCGCCAGCAGATTGCATCGACAGGGGGTGACCCAGTACTTC. The encoded protein is CASRLHRQGVTQYF. The entire variable domain, with the rest obtained from reference TRBV5-1 and TRBJ2-5, is as follows: KAGVTQTPRYLIKTRGQQVTLSCSPISGHRSVSWYQQTPGQGLQFLFEYFSETQRNKGNFPGRFSGRQFSNSRSEMNVSTLELGDSALYLCASRLHRQGVTQYFGPGTRLLVL.

This clonotype was recorded many times. The gene calls are TRBV18 and TRBJ2-5, with D maybe TRBD2 (5 bases). Germline V gives CDR1 KGHSH, CDR2 LQKENI. The V end lost 3 bases, the J end lost 5 bases, and 7 bases lay between the germline ends. The CDR3 has 12 amino acids. CDR3 sequence: CASSPEEETQYF. CDR3 DNA sequence: TGTGCCAGCTCACCGGAGGAGGAGACCCAGTACTTC.

This clonotype was counted ten times or more. V gene TRBV12-3 or TRBV12-4 combines with J gene TRBJ2-7, with 10 bases matching TRBD1. The junction had 15 bases not matched to a gene; V was cut back by 4 bases and J by 0 bases. This CDR3 has 19 amino acids. The CDR3, as DNA: TGTGCCAGCAGTTCCCCGCGGCCCAGGACAGGGGGGCCCTCCTACGAGCAGTACTTC. This encodes CASSSPRPRTGGPSYEQYF.

In its sample, this clonotype was seen many times. The chain employs TRBV7-3 and TRBJ2-7; TRBD2 might be the D (6 bases). The CDR3 sequence is 14 residues long. Germline V gene sequence: CDR1 SGHTA, CDR2 FQGTGA. The V gene lost 3 bases and the J gene lost 6 bases, with 15 bases spanning the gap. For the CDR3, the DNA is TGTGCCAGCAGCTTGGGGACTTCTAATTCCGAGCAGTACGTC. Translating gives CASSLGTSNSEQYV.

There are many counts of this clonotype. The chain links TRBV4-3 to TRBJ2-7; 8 nucleotides align to TRBD1. Germline V lookup: CDR1 LGHNA, CDR2 YSLEER. Trimming at V came to 2 bases and at J to 5 bases, leaving 11 bases not matched to a gene. The CDR3 contains 16 residues. The chain's CDR3 is CASSQMDGQGAHEQYF. CDR3 DNA sequence: TGCGCCAGCAGCCAAATGGACGGGCAGGGGGCGCACGAGCAGTACTTC.

The chain joins TRBV28 to TRBJ1-1; D is possibly TRBD1 (5 bases). The germline CDR1 and CDR2 sequences are MDHEN and SYDVKM. The CDR3 has 15 residues. V dropped 8 bases and J dropped 3 bases, with 19 bases sitting between them. The CDR3 sequence is CASVDGAGYYTEAFF. For the CDR3, the DNA is TGTGCCAGCGTGGATGGGGCAGGGTATTACACTGAAGCTTTCTTT.

This clonotype was detected many times. V is TRBV7-2 and J is TRBJ2-7; TRBD2 agrees at 11 bases. The CDR3 totals 15 residues. Trimming took 4 bases from V and 5 from J; bases not matched to a gene: 7. Germline values: CDR1 SGHTA, CDR2 FQGNSA. The CDR3 region is CASSSRRLAGNEQYF. DNA for the CDR3: TGTGCCAGCAGCTCCCGTCGACTAGCGGGGAACGAGCAGTACTTC.

This clonotype was picked up many times. This chain links TRBV7-2 with TRBJ2-7, with 7 positions matching TRBD1. V trimming: 4 bases; J trimming: 8 bases; junction bases outside the gene matches: 5. CDR1 SGHTA and CDR2 FQGNSA come from the germline V gene. This CDR3 spans 12 amino acids. The CDR3 nucleotides are TGTGCCAGCAGCTCGGGACAGACCAAGCAGTACTTC. Its translation is CASSSGQTKQYF.